These 15 T cell receptor beta chains came from one sample sequenced in a study of control samples from healthy donors and cancer patients. The repertoire was sequenced with immunoSEQ multiplex PCR; TCRdb's copy has only in-frame clones and lacks some. The top ten clones hold around 3.6% of a sample with over 25,000 clones, around nine tenths of them seen once. The sequencing input was formalin-fixed, paraffin-embedded tissue. The origin of the receptors is a female donor with melanoma.

The genes are TRBV6-5 and TRBJ1-2, with D possibly matching TRBD1 (6 bases). CDR3 size: 14 residues. The V gene lost 4 bases and the J gene lost 8 bases, with 17 bases spanning the gap. CDR1 is MNHEY, CDR2 SVGAGI, per germline. CDR3 DNA: TGTGCCAGCAGTTCACAGGGTGGCAGGTGGGGCTACACCTTC. This sequence encodes CASSSQGGRWGYTF.

The chain employs TRBV7-2 and TRBJ2-7; a weak D match, TRBD2 (6 bases). Germline assignment: CDR1 SGHTA and CDR2 FQGNSA. The V end lost 5 bases, the J end lost 6 bases, and 11 bases lay between the germline ends. The length of the CDR3 is 12 residues. Here the CDR3 DNA reads TGTGCCAGCAGCCGGGGACTTCTCGAGCAGTACTTC. It specifies CASSRGLLEQYF.

The chain uses TRBV5-5 and TRBJ2-2, with 7 bases matching TRBD2. The CDR3 covers 14 residues. Germline CDR1 and CDR2: SGHKS and YYEKEE (reference sequence). The trim removed 5 bases at V and 4 bases at J, leaving 5 bases unmatched. The CDR3 sequence is CASSPGTITGELFF. The CDR3 DNA follows: TGTGCCAGCAGTCCCGGGACTATCACCGGGGAGCTGTTTTTT.

The V call is TRBV3-1 (or the pseudogene TRBV3-2), the J call TRBJ1-1; 11 bases align to TRBD1. Germline V lookup: CDR1 LGHDT, CDR2 YNNKEL (reference sequence). The CDR3 consists of 15 residues. V was clipped by 3 bases and J by 4 bases; unmatched bases: 4. CDR3 protein: CASSQYGTGGTEAFF. CDR3 bases: TGTGCCAGCAGCCAGTACGGGACAGGGGGCACTGAAGCTTTCTTT.

The V and J genes are TRBV4-2 and TRBJ1-1; no reliable D call. The CDR3 consists of 13 residues. Trimming cost V 0 bases and J 6 bases, with 8 bases left between them. Germline V lookup: CDR1 LGHNA, CDR2 YNFKEQ. The CDR3 loop is CASSQDRLAEAFF. The CDR3 DNA reads TGTGCCAGCAGCCAAGATAGGTTGGCTGAAGCTTTCTTT.

Here the CDR3 reads CASSPPGRRTDTQYF. The CDR3 nucleotides read TGTGCCAGCAGCCCTCCCGGGCGGCGCACAGATACGCAGTATTTT. The genes are TRBV14 and TRBJ2-3, with unresolved D. Per germline, CDR1 SGHDN and CDR2 FVKESK. CDR3 length equals 15 residues. The V end was cut by 4 bases, the J end by 1 base, with 12 bases between.

This clone came up a few times. This rearrangement joins TRBV6-5 to TRBJ2-5; possible D gene TRBD1, 5 bases. Trimming stripped 3 bases from V and 4 bases from J, with 12 bases between. This CDR3 has 14 amino acids. Germline loops: CDR1 MNHEY, CDR2 SVGAGI. CDR3 sequence (DNA): TGTGCCAGCAGTTATGGTGGACAAACAGAGACCCAGTACTTC. Encoded protein: CASSYGGQTETQYF.

This clone was counted a single time. The DNA of the CDR3 is TGTGCCAGCAGCGCCGGACTAGCGGGAGGGGAGCAGTACTTC. It is translated as CASSAGLAGGEQYF. The chain joins TRBV9 to TRBJ2-7; 15 nucleotides agree with TRBD2. Trimming took 3 bases from V and 7 from J; bases not matched to a gene: 2. The length of the CDR3 is 14 residues. The germline gives CDR1 SGDLS, CDR2 YYNGEE.

V gene TRBV7-2 combines with J gene TRBJ2-3; no definite D call. Germline V lookup: CDR1 SGHTA, CDR2 FQGNSA. CDR3 length equals 11 residues. V was clipped by 5 bases and J by 5 bases, with 5 bases between them. This chain's CDR3 is CASSPRDTQYF. For the CDR3, the DNA is TGTGCCAGCAGCCCAAGAGATACGCAGTATTTT.

The chain couples TRBV13 to TRBJ2-7; D ambiguous. CDR3 length: 13 amino acids. The germline V gene has CDR1 PRHDT and CDR2 FYEKMQ (reference sequence). V was shortened by 2 bases and J by 3 bases, with 8 bases between the two germline ends. The CDR3 region has the DNA TGTGCCAGCAGCTTAAGGGAACGCTACGAGCAGTACTTC. Translating gives CASSLRERYEQYF.

This clone was seen only once. The chain combines TRBV18 with TRBJ2-1; possibly TRBD1 or TRBD2 for D (5 bases each). The CDR3 loop spans 15 amino acids. Looked up from germline, CDR1 is KGHSH and CDR2 is LQKENI. V was pared by 5 bases and J by 10 bases, with 21 bases between. For the CDR3, the DNA is TGTGCCAGCTCAAAGTTACCCTTTGAGGGGCGGGAGCAGTTCTTC. Translated: CASSKLPFEGREQFF.

J is TRBJ2-7 and V is TRBV18; D call uncertain. Germline V gives CDR1 KGHSH, CDR2 LQKENI. Trimming removed 4 bases at V and 4 bases at J, with 8 bases between. CDR3 length: 12 residues. The CDR3 is CASSQESYEQYF. CDR3 nucleotides: TGTGCCAGCTCACAAGAGAGTTACGAGCAGTACTTC.

The chain employs TRBV7-2 and TRBJ2-3, with no clear D. The CDR3 contains 15 residues. Trimming left V 5 bases short and J 6 bases short, with 18 bases between. Looked up from germline, CDR1 is SGHTA and CDR2 is FQGNSA. CDR3 amino acids: CASSLKSVGFDTQYF. The CDR3 nucleotides are TGTGCCAGCAGCCTCAAATCGGTGGGATTTGATACGCAGTATTTT. Looking up the rest from reference TRBV7-2 and TRBJ2-3 gives the full variable domain: GAGVSQSPSNKVTEKGKDVELRCDPISGHTALYWYRQSLGQGLEFLIYFQGNSAPDKSGLPSDRFSAERTGGSVSTLTIQRTQQEDSAVYLCASSLKSVGFDTQYFGPGTRLTVL.

The gene calls are TRBV10-1 and TRBJ2-4; maybe TRBD1 (6 bases). Trimming removed 2 bases at V and 0 bases at J, with 11 bases between. This CDR3 region has 16 residues. Germline V lookup: CDR1 WNHNN, CDR2 SYGVQD (reference sequence). CDR3 protein: CASSEVGTLAKNIQYF. CDR3 sequence (DNA): TGCGCCAGCAGTGAGGTCGGGACATTAGCCAAAAACATTCAGTACTTC.

The V call is TRBV11-3, the J call TRBJ2-1, with TRBD2 matching over 11 bases. The V gene end was trimmed by 5 bases and the J gene end by 7 bases; junction bases not matched to a gene: 13. CDR1 and CDR2 (germline): SGHNT, YENEEA. The CDR3 extends over 17 amino acids. Here the CDR3 reads CASSLRSGLAGGNEQFF. CDR3 bases: TGTGCCAGCAGCCTCCGGAGCGGGCTAGCGGGAGGTAATGAGCAGTTCTTC.